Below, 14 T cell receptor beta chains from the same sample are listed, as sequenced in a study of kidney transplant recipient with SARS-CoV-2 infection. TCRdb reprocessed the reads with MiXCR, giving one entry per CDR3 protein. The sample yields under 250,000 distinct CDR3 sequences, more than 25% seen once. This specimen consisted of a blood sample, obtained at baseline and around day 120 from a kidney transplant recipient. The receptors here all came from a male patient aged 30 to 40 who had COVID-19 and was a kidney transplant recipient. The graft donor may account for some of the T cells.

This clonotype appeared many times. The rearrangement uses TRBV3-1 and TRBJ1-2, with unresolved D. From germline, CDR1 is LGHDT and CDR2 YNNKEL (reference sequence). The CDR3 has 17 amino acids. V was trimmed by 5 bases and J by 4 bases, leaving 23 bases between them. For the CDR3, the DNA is TGTGCCAGCAGCGATCTGAGCACCCTTCGAAAGACCTATGGCTACACCTTC. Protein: CASSDLSTLRKTYGYTF. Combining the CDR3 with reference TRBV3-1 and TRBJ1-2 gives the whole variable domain DTAVSQTPKYLVTQMGNDKSIKCEQNLGHDTMYWYKQDSKKFLKIMFSYNNKELIINETVPNRFSPKSPDKAHLNLHINSLELGDSAVYFCASSDLSTLRKTYGYTFGSGTRLTVV.

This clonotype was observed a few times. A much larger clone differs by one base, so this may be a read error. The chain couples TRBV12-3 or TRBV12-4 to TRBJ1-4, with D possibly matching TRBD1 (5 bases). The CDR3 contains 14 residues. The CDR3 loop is CAGSFGAGEEKLFF. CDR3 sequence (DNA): TGTGCCGGCAGTTTTGGGGCAGGTGAAGAAAAACTGTTTTTT.

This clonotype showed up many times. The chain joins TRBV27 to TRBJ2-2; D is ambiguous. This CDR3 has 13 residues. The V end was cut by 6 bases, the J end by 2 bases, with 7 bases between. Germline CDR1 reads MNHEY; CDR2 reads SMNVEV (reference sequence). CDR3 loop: CASSYTNTGELFF. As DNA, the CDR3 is TGTGCCAGCAGCTACACCAACACCGGGGAGCTGTTTTTT.

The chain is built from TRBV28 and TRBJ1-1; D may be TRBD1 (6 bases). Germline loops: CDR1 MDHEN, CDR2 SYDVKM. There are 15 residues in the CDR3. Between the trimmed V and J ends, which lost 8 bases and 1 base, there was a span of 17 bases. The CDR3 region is CASFLQGSPNTEAFF. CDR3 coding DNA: TGTGCCAGCTTCCTACAGGGTTCTCCGAACACTGAAGCTTTCTTT.

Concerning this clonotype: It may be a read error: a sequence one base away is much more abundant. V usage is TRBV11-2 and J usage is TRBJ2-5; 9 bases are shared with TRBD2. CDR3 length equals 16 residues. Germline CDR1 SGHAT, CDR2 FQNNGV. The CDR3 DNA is TGTGCCGGCAGCTTAGTTGGGCTAGCGGGACAAGAGACCCAGTACTTC. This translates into CAGSLVGLAGQETQYF.

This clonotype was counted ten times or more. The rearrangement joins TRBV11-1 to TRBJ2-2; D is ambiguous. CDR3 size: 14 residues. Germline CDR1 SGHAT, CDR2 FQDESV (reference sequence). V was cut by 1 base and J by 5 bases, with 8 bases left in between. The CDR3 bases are TGTGCCAGCAGCTTAGGGAGATTGACCGGGGAGCTGTTTTTT. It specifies CASSLGRLTGELFF.

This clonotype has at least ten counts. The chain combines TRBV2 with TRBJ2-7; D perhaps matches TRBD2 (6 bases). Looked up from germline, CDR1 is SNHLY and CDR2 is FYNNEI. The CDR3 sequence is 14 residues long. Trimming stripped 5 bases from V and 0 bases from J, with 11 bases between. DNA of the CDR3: TGTGCCAGCAGTCGGGACTTGCACTCCTACGAGCAGTACTTC. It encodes CASSRDLHSYEQYF.

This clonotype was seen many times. The CDR3: CASSFRQGAPRGYTF. CDR3 coding DNA: TGTGCCAGCAGTTTTAGACAGGGGGCCCCTCGGGGCTACACCTTC. This rearrangement joins TRBV27 to TRBJ1-2; 10 nucleotides line up with TRBD1. This CDR3 comprises 15 residues. Germline V gene data show CDR1 as MNHEY and CDR2 as SMNVEV (reference sequence). Losses at the gene ends were 3 bases for V and 8 bases for J; bases not matched to a gene: 9.

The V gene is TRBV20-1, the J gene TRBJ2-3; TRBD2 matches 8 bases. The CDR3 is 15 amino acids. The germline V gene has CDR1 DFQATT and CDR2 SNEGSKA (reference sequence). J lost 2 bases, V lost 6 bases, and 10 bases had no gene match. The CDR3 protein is CSAPALAEITDTQYF. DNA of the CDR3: TGCAGTGCACCAGCACTAGCGGAGATCACAGATACGCAGTATTTT.

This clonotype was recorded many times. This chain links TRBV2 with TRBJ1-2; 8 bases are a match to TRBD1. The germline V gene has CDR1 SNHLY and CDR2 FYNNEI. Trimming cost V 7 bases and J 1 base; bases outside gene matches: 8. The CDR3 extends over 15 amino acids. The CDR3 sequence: CASIGARGLNYGYTF. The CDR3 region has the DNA TGTGCCAGCATTGGGGCCAGGGGGCTTAACTATGGCTACACCTTC.

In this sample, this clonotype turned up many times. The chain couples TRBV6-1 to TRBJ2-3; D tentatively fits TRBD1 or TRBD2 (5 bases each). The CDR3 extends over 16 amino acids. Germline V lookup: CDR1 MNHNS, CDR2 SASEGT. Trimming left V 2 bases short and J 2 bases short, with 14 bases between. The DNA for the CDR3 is TGTGCCAGCAGTGAATACAGACGGGGCTACACAGATACGCAGTATTTT. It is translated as CASSEYRRGYTDTQYF.

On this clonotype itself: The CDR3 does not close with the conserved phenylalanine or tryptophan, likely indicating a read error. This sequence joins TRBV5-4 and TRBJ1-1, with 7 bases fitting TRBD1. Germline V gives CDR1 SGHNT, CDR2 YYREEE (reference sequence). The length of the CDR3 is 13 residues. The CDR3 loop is CASGLTGSAEAFL. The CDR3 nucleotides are TGTGCCAGCGGCTTGACAGGGAGCGCTGAAGCTTTCCTT.

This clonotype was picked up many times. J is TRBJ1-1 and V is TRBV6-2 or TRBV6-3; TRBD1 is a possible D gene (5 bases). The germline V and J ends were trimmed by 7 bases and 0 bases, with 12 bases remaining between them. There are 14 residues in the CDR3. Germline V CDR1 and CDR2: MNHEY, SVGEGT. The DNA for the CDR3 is TGTGCCAGCAATCCGGGGGGAGTGAACACTGAAGCTTTCTTT. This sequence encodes CASNPGGVNTEAFF.

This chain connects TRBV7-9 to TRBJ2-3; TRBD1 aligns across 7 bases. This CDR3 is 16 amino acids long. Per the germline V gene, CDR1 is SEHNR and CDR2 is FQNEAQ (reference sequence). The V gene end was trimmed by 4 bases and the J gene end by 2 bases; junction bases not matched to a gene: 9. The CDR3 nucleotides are TGTGCCAGCAGCTCTGTACAGGGGCCCGACACAGATACGCAGTATTTT. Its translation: CASSSVQGPDTDTQYF.